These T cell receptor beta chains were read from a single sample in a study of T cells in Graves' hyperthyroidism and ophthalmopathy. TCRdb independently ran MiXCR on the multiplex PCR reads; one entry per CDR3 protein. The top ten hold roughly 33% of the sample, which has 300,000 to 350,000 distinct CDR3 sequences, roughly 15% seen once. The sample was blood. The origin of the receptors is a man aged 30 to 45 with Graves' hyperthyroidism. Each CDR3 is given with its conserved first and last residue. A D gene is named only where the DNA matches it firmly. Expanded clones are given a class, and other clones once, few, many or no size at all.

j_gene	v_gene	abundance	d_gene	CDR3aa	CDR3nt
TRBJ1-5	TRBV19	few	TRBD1	CATSIGTGRRNQPQHF	TGTGCCACCTCTATTGGGACAGGGAGAAGAAATCAGCCCCAGCATTTT
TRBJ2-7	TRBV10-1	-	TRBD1	CASSEGTGGYEQYF	TGCGCCAGCAGTGAGGGGACAGGGGGTTACGAGCAGTACTTC
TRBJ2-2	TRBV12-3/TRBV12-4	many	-	CASKGGPGTGELFF	TGTGCCAGCAAAGGAGGGCCGGGCACCGGGGAGCTGTTTTTT
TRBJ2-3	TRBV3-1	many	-	CASSQFGDTQYF	TGTGCCAGCAGCCAATTTGGAGATACGCAGTATTTT
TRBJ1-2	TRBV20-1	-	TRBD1	CSALTGGGYTF	TGCAGTGCTCTAACAGGGGGCGGCTACACCTTC
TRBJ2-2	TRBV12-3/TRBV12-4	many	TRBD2	CASSNPELAGKNANTGELFF	TGTGCCAGCAGTAACCCTGAACTAGCGGGAAAGAATGCGAACACCGGGGAGCTGTTTTTT
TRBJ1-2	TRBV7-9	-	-	CANRHNDGYTF	TGTGCCAACAGACATAACGATGGCTACACCTTC
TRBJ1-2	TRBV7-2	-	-	CASSLGGGLRSYTF	TGTGCCAGCAGCTTAGGGGGGGGGCTTCGGAGCTACACCTTC
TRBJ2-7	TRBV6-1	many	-	CASSVNGGAYEQYF	TGTGCCAGCAGCGTTAACGGGGGAGCCTACGAGCAGTACTTC
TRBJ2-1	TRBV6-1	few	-	CASRELSREQFF	TGTGCCAGCAGGGAGCTTAGCCGGGAGCAGTTCTTC
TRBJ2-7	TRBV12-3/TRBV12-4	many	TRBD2	CASKLAGGGGSYEQYF	TGTGCCAGCAAACTAGCGGGAGGTGGGGGATCCTACGAGCAGTACTTC
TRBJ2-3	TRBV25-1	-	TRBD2	CASSTPQRESPDTQYF	TGTGCCAGCAGTACCCCCCAGCGGGAGAGTCCAGATACGCAGTATTTT
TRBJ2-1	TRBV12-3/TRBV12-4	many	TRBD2	CASSPLGLAARYEQFF	TGTGCCAGCAGTCCTCTGGGACTAGCGGCCCGGTATGAGCAGTTCTTC
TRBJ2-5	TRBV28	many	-	CASSFPFGTQYF	TGTGCCAGCAGTTTCCCTTTCGGGACCCAGTACTTC
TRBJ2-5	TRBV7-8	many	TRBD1	CASSSNGDRGWETQYF	TGTGCCAGCAGCTCGAACGGGGACAGGGGTTGGGAGACCCAGTACTTC
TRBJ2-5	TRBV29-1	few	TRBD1	CSVEWADRVRETQYF	TGCAGCGTTGAATGGGCGGACAGGGTTCGAGAGACCCAGTACTTC
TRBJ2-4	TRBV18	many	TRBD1	CASSPWTGEKNIQYF	TGTGCCAGCTCACCATGGACAGGGGAAAAAAACATTCAGTACTTC
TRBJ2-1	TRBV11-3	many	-	CASSLEGQSSYNEQFF	TGTGCCAGCAGCTTAGAGGGCCAGAGCTCCTACAATGAGCAGTTCTTC
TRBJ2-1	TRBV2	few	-	CATSESGGDEQFF	TGTGCCACCAGTGAGTCCGGGGGCGATGAGCAGTTCTTC
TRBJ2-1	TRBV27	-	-	CASRAYITGSNEQFF	TGTGCCAGCAGAGCCTACATTACGGGGAGCAATGAGCAGTTCTTC
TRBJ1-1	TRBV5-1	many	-	CASSLAPGNTEAFF	TGCGCCAGCAGCTTGGCGCCGGGAAACACTGAAGCTTTCTTT
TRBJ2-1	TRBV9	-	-	CASSAPRDPAFYEQFF	TGTGCCAGCAGCGCCCCTCGGGACCCCGCCTTCTATGAGCAGTTCTTC
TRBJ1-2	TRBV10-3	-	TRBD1	CAISETGTVVNGYTF	TGTGCCATCAGTGAGACAGGGACAGTAGTAAATGGCTACACCTTC
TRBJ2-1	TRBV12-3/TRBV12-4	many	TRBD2	CASSLLGLGGEQFF	TGTGCCAGCAGTTTACTGGGACTAGGGGGTGAGCAGTTCTTC
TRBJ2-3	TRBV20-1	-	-	CSARPSAVGTDTQYF	TGCAGTGCTAGACCCTCCGCTGTGGGTACAGATACGCAGTATTTT
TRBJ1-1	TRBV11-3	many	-	CASSLREPAWGTEAFF	TGTGCCAGCAGCTTAAGGGAACCGGCTTGGGGCACTGAAGCTTTCTTT
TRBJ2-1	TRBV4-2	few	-	CASSQGRGPYNEQFF	TGTGCCAGCAGCCAAGGTCGGGGCCCCTACAATGAGCAGTTCTTC
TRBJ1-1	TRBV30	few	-	CAWSVGPGATEAFF	TGTGCCTGGAGTGTAGGACCTGGTGCGACTGAAGCTTTCTTT
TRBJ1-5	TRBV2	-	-	CASSEAGRWPQHF	TGTGCCAGCAGTGAAGCTGGGAGGTGGCCCCAGCATTTT
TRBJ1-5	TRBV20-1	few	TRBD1	CSASQSTGINQPQHF	TGCAGTGCTTCCCAGTCGACAGGGATTAATCAGCCCCAGCATTTT
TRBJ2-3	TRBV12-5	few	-	CASALRGTSTDTQYF	TGTGCTAGTGCTTTACGTGGGACTAGCACAGATACGCAGTATTTT
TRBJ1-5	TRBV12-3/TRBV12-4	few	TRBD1	CASSPGVRGSQPQHF	TGTGCCAGCAGCCCAGGGGTCAGGGGGAGCCAGCCCCAGCATTTT
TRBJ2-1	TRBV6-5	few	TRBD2	CASSYSHGGRGDNEQFF	TGTGCCAGCAGTTACTCCCACGGGGGGAGGGGAGACAATGAGCAGTTCTTC
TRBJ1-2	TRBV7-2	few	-	CASSLAAGTYGYTF	TGTGCCAGCAGCTTAGCGGCGGGGACCTATGGCTACACCTTC
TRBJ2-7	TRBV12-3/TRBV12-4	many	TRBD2	CASSVRTGGLYEQYF	TGTGCCAGCAGTGTCCGAACGGGAGGTTTGTACGAGCAGTACTTC
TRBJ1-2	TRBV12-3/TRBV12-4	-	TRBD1	CASSPTGGLYGYTF	TGTGCCAGCAGTCCGACAGGGGGCCTCTATGGCTACACCTTC
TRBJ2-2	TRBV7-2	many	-	CASSLRLPWGELFF	TGTGCCAGCAGCTTAAGACTCCCTTGGGGGGAGCTGTTTTTT
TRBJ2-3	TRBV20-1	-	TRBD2	CSASGEGLADTDTQYF	TGCAGTGCTTCGGGGGAGGGACTAGCGGACACAGATACGCAGTATTTT
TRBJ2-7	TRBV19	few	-	CASSRANYEQYF	TGTGCCAGCTCCAGGGCTAACTACGAGCAGTACTTC
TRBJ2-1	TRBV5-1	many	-	CASSLGAPIDTNEQFF	TGCGCCAGCAGCTTGGGGGCTCCGATTGATACCAATGAGCAGTTCTTC
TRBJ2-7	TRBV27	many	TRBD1	CPQGAESYEQYF	TGTCCCCAGGGGGCCGAATCCTACGAGCAGTACTTC
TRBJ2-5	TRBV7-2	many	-	CASSRPSQETQYF	TGTGCCAGCAGCAGACCCTCCCAAGAGACCCAGTACTTC
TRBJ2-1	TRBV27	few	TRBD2	CASSFTSGRPSSYNEQFF	TGTGCCAGCAGTTTTACTAGCGGGAGGCCCAGCTCCTACAATGAGCAGTTCTTC
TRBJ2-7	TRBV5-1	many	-	CASSLGQASYEQYF	TGCGCCAGCAGCTTGGGACAGGCCAGCTACGAGCAGTACTTC
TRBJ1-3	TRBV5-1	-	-	CASSFDGDSGNTIYF	TGCGCCAGCAGCTTTGACGGAGACTCTGGAAACACCATATATTTT
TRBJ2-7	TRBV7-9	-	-	CASSLGLPSSEQYF	TGTGCCAGCAGCTTAGGCTTACCCTCGAGCGAGCAGTACTTC
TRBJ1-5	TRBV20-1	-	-	CSARDLSGNQPQHF	TGCAGTGCTAGAGATCTGTCAGGTAATCAGCCCCAGCATTTT
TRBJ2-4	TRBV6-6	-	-	CASSYDQGGKNIQYF	TGTGCCAGCAGTTACGACCAGGGCGGCAAAAACATTCAGTACTTC
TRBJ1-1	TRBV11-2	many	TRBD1	CASSPTGGTEAFF	TGTGCCAGCAGCCCAACAGGGGGCACTGAAGCTTTCTTT
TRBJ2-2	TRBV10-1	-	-	CASSEDSTGELFF	TGCGCCAGCAGTGAAGACTCCACCGGGGAGCTGTTTTTT
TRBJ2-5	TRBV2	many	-	CASPLPPSGGTQYF	TGTGCCAGCCCCCTCCCCCCCTCTGGGGGGACCCAGTACTTC
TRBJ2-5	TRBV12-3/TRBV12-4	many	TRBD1	CASSGQGAKTQYF	TGTGCCAGCAGTGGACAGGGGGCCAAGACCCAGTACTTC
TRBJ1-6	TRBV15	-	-	CATSRAGNNSPLHF	TGTGCCACCAGCAGAGCGGGTAATAATTCACCCCTCCACTTT
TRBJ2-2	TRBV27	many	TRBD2	CASLKTSGGTGELFF	TGTGCCAGCCTCAAAACTAGCGGGGGGACCGGGGAGCTGTTTTTT